These 18 T cell receptor beta chains were sequenced from one sample in a study of T cells in localized non-small cell lung cancer (dated by TCRdb to 2020 to 2022). Receptor amplification or capture employed the immunoSEQ multiplex PCR assay. In its TCRdb copy, this immuneACCESS table keeps in-frame sequences only and misses some clones. Where compared with another copy, unresolved V genes explain less than half of these, and the others have no known cause. The sample table holds about 26,000 clones, of which roughly nine tenths were seen once. The biggest ten clones account for over 12% of the sample. The source material was peripheral blood, sampled before any cancer treatment. These TCRs come from an older female donor with stage II squamous cell lung carcinoma.

Regarding this clone: A junction boundary mismatches the germline segment, possibly from a read error. The V and J genes are TRBV5-1 and TRBJ2-5; D not certain. Germline loops: CDR1 SGHRS, CDR2 YFSETQ. The CDR3 is 12 amino acids. In DNA, the CDR3 is TGCGCCACCAGCGAGGACGGGGAGACCCAGTACTTC. Its translation is CATSEDGETQYF.

This rearrangement joins TRBV14 to TRBJ1-6; 7 nucleotides agree with TRBD1. The CDR3 spans 15 residues. V trimming: 5 bases; J trimming: 10 bases; junction bases outside the gene matches: 11. Germline values: CDR1 SGHDN, CDR2 FVKESK. In DNA, the CDR3 is TGTGCCAGCAGCACCCGACAGGGTGGGGGATCACCCCTCCACTTT. This translates into CASSTRQGGGSPLHF.

The CDR3 sequence: CAWRPLGPEQFF. The CDR3 bases are TGTGCCTGGAGACCACTTGGACCGGAGCAGTTCTTC. The chain recombines TRBV30 with TRBJ2-1, with D unresolved. Trimming pared 3 bases from V and 10 bases from J, leaving 13 bases between. This CDR3 is 12 amino acids long. The germline V gene has CDR1 GTSNPN and CDR2 SVGIG (reference sequence).

This rearrangement joins TRBV10-3 to TRBJ1-1, with TRBD1 matching 12 bases. The CDR3 consists of 14 residues. CDR1 is ENHRY and CDR2 is SYGVKD in the germline V gene. V shed 5 bases and J 10 bases; nucleotides not matched to a gene: 8. CDR3 residues: CAISPGTGGSAAFF. CDR3 bases: TGTGCCATCAGTCCCGGGACAGGGGGCTCGGCAGCTTTCTTT.

The rearrangement uses TRBV28 and TRBJ1-3, with a weak D call TRBD1 (5 bases). Germline CDR1 reads MDHEN; CDR2 reads SYDVKM. The CDR3 loop spans 19 amino acids. Between the trimmed V and J ends, which lost 3 bases and 0 bases, there was a span of 21 bases. The CDR3 spells CASSFLTGTHAGSGNTIYF. The CDR3 nucleotides read TGTGCCAGCAGTTTTTTAACCGGGACTCATGCTGGCTCTGGAAACACCATATATTTT.

This sequence joins TRBV30 and TRBJ1-2, with D possibly TRBD1 on 5 matching bases. The CDR3 totals 14 residues. V lost 2 bases, J lost 0 bases, and 10 bases lay in between. From germline, CDR1 is GTSNPN and CDR2 SVGIG (reference sequence). CDR3: CAWSSQAANYGYTF. Written as DNA, the CDR3 is TGTGCCTGGAGTTCACAGGCGGCTAACTATGGCTACACCTTC.

The rearrangement links TRBV28 to TRBJ2-7; 8 positions match TRBD2. Germline V gives CDR1 MDHEN, CDR2 SYDVKM. This CDR3 has 15 amino acids. V trimming: 4 bases; J trimming: 2 bases; junction bases outside the gene matches: 7. As DNA, the CDR3 is TGTGCCAGCAGTTCGACGGGACTAGGGGCCTACGAGCAGTACTTC. Protein product: CASSSTGLGAYEQYF.

This clone was detected only a few times. The rearrangement joins TRBV6-1 to TRBJ1-5, with D possibly TRBD1 on 5 matching bases. This CDR3 is built from 14 residues. Trimming shortened V by 4 bases and J by 1 base, and 8 bases separated the two germline ends. The germline V gene has CDR1 MNHNS and CDR2 SASEGT. The CDR3 nucleotides are TGTGCCAGCAGTGGACAGACCAGCAATCAGCCCCAGCATTTT. Translation gives CASSGQTSNQPQHF.

The sample holds one count of this clone. The chain recombines TRBV15 with TRBJ1-1, with D tentatively TRBD1 (6 bases). Deletions cut 1 base from V and 8 bases from J, with 11 bases between. This CDR3 region has 13 residues. CDR1 and CDR2 from the germline V gene are LNHNV and YYDKDF (reference sequence). CDR3 DNA sequence: TGTGCCACCAGCAGAGGGGGGCGGGAAGAAGCTTTCTTT. It yields the protein CATSRGGREEAFF. Filled out from reference TRBV15 and TRBJ1-1, the complete variable domain reads DAMVIQNPRYQVTQFGKPVTLSCSQTLNHNVMYWYQQKSSQAPKLLFHYYDKDFNNEADTPDNFQSRRPNTSFCFLDIRSPGLGDTAMYLCATSRGGREEAFFGQGTRLTVV.

V gene TRBV19 combines with J gene TRBJ1-2; D not resolved. Per germline, CDR1 LNHDA and CDR2 SQIVND (reference sequence). The V gene lost 7 bases and the J gene lost 1 base, with 7 bases spanning the gap. The CDR3 extends over 12 amino acids. The CDR3 nucleotides are TGTGCCAGTACGCAGAGTAACTATGGCTACACCTTC. It specifies CASTQSNYGYTF.

This chain joins TRBV7-8 and TRBJ2-7; tentatively, D is TRBD1 (6 bases). This CDR3 has 14 residues. Germline V gene lookup returns CDR1 SGHVS and CDR2 FQNEAQ. V lost 4 bases to trimming and J lost 0 bases, with 10 bases between them. The CDR3 DNA reads as TGTGCCAGCAGCTATGACAGGAGCTCCTACGAGCAGTACTTC. Translating gives CASSYDRSSYEQYF. Filled out from reference TRBV7-8 and TRBJ2-7, the complete variable domain reads GAGVSQSPRYKVAKRGQDVALRCDPISGHVSLFWYQQALGQGPEFLTYFQNEAQLDKSGLPSDRFFAERPEGSVSTLKIQRTQQEDSAVYLCASSYDRSSYEQYFGPGTRLTVT.

This chain links TRBV11-2 with TRBJ1-2; tentatively, D is TRBD1 (5 bases). Trimming cost V 5 bases and J 6 bases, with 19 bases left between them. This CDR3 spans 15 amino acids. The germline V gene encodes CDR1 SGHAT and CDR2 FQNNGV. CDR3 in DNA: TGTGCCAGCAGCCCCCGAATGGCGGGGGGAGATGGCTACACCTTC. Protein product: CASSPRMAGGDGYTF.

The chain links TRBV4-1 to TRBJ2-2; D may be TRBD2 (6 bases). There are 15 residues in the CDR3. Germline V gene data show CDR1 as MGHRA and CDR2 as YSYEKL. V shed 3 bases and J shed 6 bases, with 14 bases lying between them. The CDR3 bases are TGCGCCAGCAGCCAGGAGGGCTACCTCCCCGGGGAGCTGTTTTTT. Translation gives CASSQEGYLPGELFF.

The rearrangement uses TRBV5-4 and TRBJ2-6; D gene unclear. The CDR3 totals 15 residues. Between the trimmed V and J ends, which lost 0 bases and 0 bases, there was a span of 4 bases. The germline V gene encodes CDR1 SGHNT and CDR2 YYREEE (reference sequence). CDR3 coding DNA: TGTGCCAGCAGCTTGGAGGGCTCTGGGGCCAACGTCCTGACTTTC. This translates into CASSLEGSGANVLTF. The whole variable domain, filled in from reference TRBV5-4 and TRBJ2-6, reads ETGVTQSPTHLIKTRGQQVTLRCSSQSGHNTVSWYQQALGQGPQFIFQYYREEENGRGNFPPRFSGLQFPNYSSELNVNALELDDSALYLCASSLEGSGANVLTFGAGSRLTVL.

The chain joins TRBV7-3 to TRBJ2-1, with 10 bases fitting TRBD2. Germline CDR1 SGHTA, CDR2 FQGTGA. Trimming removed 3 bases from V and 7 bases from J; junction bases left unmatched: 3. The CDR3 spans 14 residues. For the CDR3, the DNA is TGTGCCAGCAGCTTTAGCGGGGGGAATAATGAGCAGTTCTTC. This encodes CASSFSGGNNEQFF.

The chain couples TRBV10-2 to TRBJ2-5; D might be TRBD1 (5 bases). Germline CDR1 is WSHSY and CDR2 is SAAADI. The CDR3 spans 13 residues. Trimming removed 4 bases from V and 5 bases from J, with 11 bases in between. CDR3 residues: CASSAGNRETQYF. In DNA, the CDR3 is TGCGCCAGCAGTGCAGGGAACAGGGAGACCCAGTACTTC.

This clone came up a few times. The rearrangement joins TRBV2 to TRBJ1-5, with D possibly matching TRBD1 (5 bases). V lost 6 bases, J lost 1 base, and 10 bases lay in between. The CDR3 has 14 amino acids. Germline V gene data show CDR1 as SNHLY and CDR2 as FYNNEI. In DNA form, the CDR3 reads TGTGCCAGCAGCCGAGGGGTGAGCAATCAGCCCCAGCATTTT. As protein: CASSRGVSNQPQHF.

The J gene is TRBJ1-2, the V gene TRBV30, with a tentative D call TRBD1 (5 bases). The CDR3 is 14 residues long. V lost 6 bases, J lost 5 bases, and 19 bases lay in between. Germline CDR1 and CDR2: GTSNPN and SVGIG (reference sequence). The CDR3 reads CACQLGPRGYGYTF. The DNA for the CDR3 is TGTGCCTGCCAGCTGGGTCCGCGGGGGTATGGCTACACCTTC.